Listed below are T cell receptor beta chains from one sample, sequenced in a study of post-analysis software for immune sequencing data. TCRdb recomputed calls from the PCR reads with MiXCR, one row per CDR3 protein. The sample gives hundreds of thousands of distinct CDR3 sequences, about 27% of which show up once; around 0.56% is in the top ten. The source material was blood. The receptors shown here come from a girl aged 10-17 years with multiple sclerosis. Both conserved end residues are trimmed from each CDR3.

V gene: TRBV7-2
CDR3 protein: ASSLVSSAGANNEQF

V gene: TRBV15
CDR3 protein: ATSREQGRETQY

V gene: TRBV3-1
CDR3 protein: ASSHAGASSNEQF

V gene: TRBV20-1
CDR3 protein: SARDSGATTDTQY

V gene: TRBV18
CDR3 protein: ASSLESGMRGSEQF

V gene: TRBV7-9
CDR3 protein: ASSLHSINTGELF

V gene: TRBV2
CDR3 protein: ASSEARAGKHGELF

V gene: TRBV3-1
CDR3 protein: ASSRDRDTPYNEQF

V gene: TRBV12-3/TRBV12-4
CDR3 protein: ASSPGGPLLEQY

V gene: TRBV6-5
CDR3 protein: ATTTGLRRGFYGYT

V gene: TRBV4-1
CDR3 protein: ASSQGDRGNYGYT

V gene: TRBV2
CDR3 protein: ASSEAPSQLSYEQY

V gene: TRBV7-2
CDR3 protein: ASSRTGTRESPLH

V gene: TRBV20-1
CDR3 protein: SASPPSNEQY

V gene: TRBV19
CDR3 protein: ASSIDQGQGETQY

V gene: TRBV27
CDR3 protein: ASSLTGTGNEQF

V gene: TRBV2
CDR3 protein: ASERGRTEGGQY

V gene: TRBV28
CDR3 protein: ASTYPPGQGNTGELF

V gene: TRBV5-1
CDR3 protein: ASSSILGGSLNEQF

V gene: TRBV12-3/TRBV12-4
CDR3 protein: ASSLNRRGGYT

V gene: TRBV20-1
CDR3 protein: SAPGLAHNEQF

V gene: TRBV27
CDR3 protein: ASRFSSGGTGQRGYGYT

V gene: TRBV12-3/TRBV12-4
CDR3 protein: AGSSHRGMNTEAF

V gene: TRBV4-1
CDR3 protein: ASSQTGTSGGAANEQF

V gene: TRBV29-1
CDR3 protein: SVGRGNTIY